In its sample, the clone carrying this T cell receptor beta chain was seen once. Its specificity is unknown. This record belongs to a study of blood T cells in healthy people across ages. Each donor supplied approximately 10 milliliters of peripheral blood. The CDR3 runs 14 residues. The germline V gene encodes CDR1 SGHTA and CDR2 FQGNSA. The germline V and J ends were trimmed by 4 bases and 5 bases, with 11 bases remaining between them. Primers used in a second PCR of roughly 7 to 11 cycles were a sample-barcoded 5' primer and a J-beta primer mix. MiXCR, run by TCRdb on the 5' RACE reads, gives a single entry per CDR3 protein. The data contain hundreds of thousands of distinct CDR3 sequences, 55% to 75% of them seen just once; the ten biggest clones take up approximately 21%. Findings and caveats of the study: Relative to aged donors, long-lived donors carried more naive CD4+ cells and displayed higher diversity.

This clonotype was obtained from a man aged 30-40 years in good health. The sequenced sample consisted of blood. The chain joins TRBV7-2 to TRBJ1-4, with D possibly being TRBD1 (6 bases). Here the CDR3 DNA reads TGTGCCAGCAGCTCACAGGGAGTAAATGAAAAACTGTTTTTT. Protein product: CASSSQGVNEKLFF.